This record concerns one T cell receptor beta chain sequence. Its specificity is not known. 13 Jbeta primers and 60 Vbeta primers were used for the PCR. Assay used: immunoSEQ multiplex PCR; TCRdb lists only in-frame clones, some missing. The sample carries tens of thousands of clones, around 82% recorded once. The CDR3 runs to 16 residues. Per germline, CDR1 SGHNT and CDR2 YYREEE (reference sequence). Germline trimming cut 4 bases from V and 1 base from J; bases unmatched to any gene: 4. This sample stems from a study of cytomegalovirus exposure and HLA in healthy donors. General study findings and limits: In a later analysis, a missense DCLRE1C variant was linked to TCR beta V- and J-gene trimming.

The specimen was PBMCs. The chain joins TRBV5-4 to TRBJ2-3; 12 positions match TRBD2. The source of this sequence is a man aged 25 to 40 in good health and CMV-seropositive. The DNA of the CDR3 is TGTGCCAGCAGCGGACGGACTAGCGGGGGCACAGATACGCAGTATTTT. Protein product: CASSGRTSGGTDTQYF.